This TCR beta chain comes out of a study of T cell responses to AZD1222 COVID-19 vaccine. Study-level information: It was second doses at about 4 or about 12 weeks that were pooled. Study-wide findings and caveats: Clonal diversity was possibly underestimated, and white British individuals and females predominated among donors. Among spike-specific TCRs, nearly half reportedly target unmutated variant regions.

Looked up from germline, CDR1 is MGHRA and CDR2 is YSYEKL. Trimming left V 2 bases short and J 4 bases short, with 17 bases between. CDR3 length: 16 amino acids. A note on this clone: Its antigen is unidentified.

Clones were read by immunoSEQ multiplex PCR, and TCRdb kept only the in-frame ones, dropping some. The table lists approximately 56,000 clones, approximately 85% of them singletons. This chain uses TRBV4-1 with TRBJ1-1; D gene ambiguous. This TCR was recovered from an adult in good health. The sequencing here drew on peripheral blood, taken on day 0 of AZD1222 vaccination. The CDR3 loop is CASSQPSTRLATEAFF. The CDR3 DNA sequence: TGCGCCAGCAGCCAACCCTCTACAAGGTTGGCCACTGAAGCTTTCTTT.